The clone carrying this T cell receptor beta chain was detected once. Its antigen is still unknown. Germline-derived CDR1 and CDR2 are KGHDR and SFDVKD. The length of the CDR3 is 14 residues. V was clipped by 2 bases and J by 8 bases, with 14 bases between them. These data come from a study of T cell responses to AZD1222 COVID-19 vaccine. Study outcomes and limitations: Vaccination with two AZD1222 doses was followed by a rise in Spike-specific TCR breadth and depth. Donors skewed white British and female; clonal diversity was possibly underestimated. Regions 160-218 and 743-854 held dominance among vaccine-associated CD4 TCRs, which spanned spike. Variant regions that are unmutated are reportedly the target of nearly half of spike-specific TCRs.

The table came from immunoSEQ multiplex PCR; TCRdb's copy has only in-frame clones and leaves some out. The table has around 140,000 clones, 90% to 95% seen once; the top ten hold over 0.85%. The input for sequencing was peripheral blood, taken on day 0 of MenACWY control vaccination. The gene calls are TRBV24-1 and TRBJ1-2; D gene uncertain. The TCR comes from an adult in good health. The chain's CDR3 is CATSDSRRGAGYTF. CDR3 DNA: TGTGCCACCAGTGATTCCAGGCGGGGTGCCGGCTACACCTTC.